The 23 T cell receptor beta chains below all came from one sample that was sequenced in a study of cytomegalovirus exposure and HLA in healthy donors. Assay used: immunoSEQ multiplex PCR; TCRdb lists only in-frame clones, some missing. The table records tens of thousands of clones, around 97% of them present only once. The sample taken for sequencing was PBMCs. All receptors derive from a woman aged 18-30 years in good health and CMV-seropositive.

The CDR3 region is CASSDSGRATDTQYF. CDR3 in DNA: TGTGCCAGCAGTGACTCCGGGAGGGCCACAGATACGCAGTATTTT. The rearrangement links TRBV6-4 to TRBJ2-3, with 8 bases matching TRBD2. V dropped 0 bases and J dropped 2; count of bases not matched to a gene: 1. The CDR3 is 15 residues long. Germline loops: CDR1 MRHNA, CDR2 SNTAGT.

This clone was counted a few times. The J gene is TRBJ2-1, the V gene TRBV29-1, with 13 bases fitting TRBD2. Germline V CDR1 and CDR2: SQVTM, ANQGSEA. The J segment lost 8 bases and the V segment lost 7 bases, leaving 8 bases of the junction unmatched. The CDR3 is made up of 14 amino acids. The CDR3 here is CSGAGLAGVHEQFF. As DNA, the CDR3 is TGCAGCGGGGCAGGACTAGCGGGAGTTCATGAGCAGTTCTTC.

The chain recombines TRBV4-1 with TRBJ2-3; D is undetermined. The CDR3 loop spans 18 amino acids. The germline CDR1 and CDR2 sequences are MGHRA and YSYEKL. Trimming left V 0 bases short and J 4 bases short, with 20 bases between. The CDR3 DNA follows: TGCGCCAGCAGCCAAGAAGGCCGAGGTTGGTTTTCCCCAGATACGCAGTATTTT. It is translated as CASSQEGRGWFSPDTQYF.

The chain carries TRBV30 and TRBJ1-3; 7 bases align to TRBD1. Unmatched junction bases numbered 13, after V lost 1 base and J lost 4 bases. Germline V gene lookup returns CDR1 GTSNPN and CDR2 SVGIG (reference sequence). The CDR3 runs to 17 residues. The CDR3 DNA is TGTGCCTGGAGTGCCCGACAGGGCGAGTTTCTCGGAAACACCATATATTTT. Residues: CAWSARQGEFLGNTIYF.

V is TRBV2 and J is TRBJ2-1, with 10 bases lining up with TRBD2. This CDR3 spans 14 amino acids. The ends lost 6 bases at V and 7 bases at J; junction bases unmatched: 6. Germline V gives CDR1 SNHLY, CDR2 FYNNEI. The CDR3 nucleotides read TGTGCCAGCAGCGGACTAGCGGCGTCTAATGAGCAGTTCTTC. It yields the protein CASSGLAASNEQFF.

This clone was observed a single time. V is TRBV6-6 and J is TRBJ2-1; perhaps TRBD2 as D (5 bases). CDR1 and CDR2 (germline): MNHNY, SVGAGI (reference sequence). The CDR3 loop spans 11 amino acids. Trimming pared 6 bases from V and 10 bases from J, leaving 10 bases between. CDR3 loop: CASREGGEQFF. CDR3 nucleotides: TGTGCCAGCAGGGAAGGCGGGGAGCAGTTCTTC.

The chain has TRBV28 and TRBJ1-2; maybe TRBD1 (6 bases). The germline V gene encodes CDR1 MDHEN and CDR2 SYDVKM. CDR3 length equals 14 residues. V was pared by 6 bases and J by 2 bases, with 13 bases between. CDR3 in amino acids: CASSTGDTNYGYTF. CDR3 in DNA: TGTGCCAGCAGCACTGGGGACACGAACTATGGCTACACCTTC.

The rearrangement uses TRBV2 and TRBJ2-1, with 10 bases that match TRBD2. Germline loops: CDR1 SNHLY, CDR2 FYNNEI. J gave up 4 bases and V 6 bases, and 3 bases lay outside the gene matches. This CDR3 has 14 amino acids. In DNA form, the CDR3 reads TGTGCCAGCAGGAAACTAGCGGGATACAATGAGCAGTTCTTC. Its translation is CASRKLAGYNEQFF.

This clone was recorded only once. This chain connects TRBV21-1 to TRBJ2-5; the D call TRBD2 from the table was never checked on the DNA. TRBV21-1 counts as a pseudogene. The CDR3 extends over 15 amino acids. The CDR3 DNA follows: TGTGCCAGCAGCAAGCGAGGACTAGCGAGGGAGACCCAGTACTTC. This encodes CASSKRGLARETQYF.

This chain joins TRBV5-3 and TRBJ2-5, with 11 bases identical to TRBD1. TRBV5-3 is an open reading frame whose function is uncertain. With V trimmed by 7 bases and J by 7 bases, 18 bases remained unmatched. This CDR3 is 17 amino acids long. CDR3 bases: TGTGCCAGAGGATGTGACTTTGCCGGGACAGGGGGGGGGACCCAGTACTTC. Protein sequence: CARGCDFAGTGGGTQYF.

In this sample, this clone turned up once. The J gene is TRBJ1-3, the V gene TRBV14, with TRBD1 matching 7 bases. There are 17 residues in the CDR3. V gave up 5 bases and J gave up 2 bases; unmatched junction bases: 12. Germline assignment: CDR1 SGHDN and CDR2 FVKESK. The CDR3 DNA reads TGTGCCAGCAGCTCCCCGACAGGGTACGGTGCTGGAAACACCATATATTTT. It is translated as CASSSPTGYGAGNTIYF.

The rearrangement links TRBV6-6 to TRBJ1-1; D remains unclear. Germline V gene sequence: CDR1 MNHNY, CDR2 SVGAGI (reference sequence). V lost 5 bases, J lost 4 bases, and 11 bases lay in between. The CDR3 has 13 residues. Written as DNA, the CDR3 is TGTGCCAGCAGTAGAGAAAGCGCCACTGAAGCTTTCTTT. Its protein product is CASSRESATEAFF.

The chain couples TRBV19 to TRBJ2-7; TRBD2 matches at 12 bases. The junction had 4 bases not matched to a gene; V was cut back by 4 bases and J by 6 bases. Looked up from germline, CDR1 is LNHDA and CDR2 is SQIVND (reference sequence). The CDR3 spans 14 residues. The CDR3 coding sequence is TGTGCCAGTAGTAGAGGACTAGCGGGATTCGAGCAGTACTTC. As protein: CASSRGLAGFEQYF. Full variable domain (outside the CDR3, taken from reference TRBV19 and TRBJ2-7): DGGITQSPKYLFRKEGQNVTLSCEQNLNHDAMYWYRQDPGQGLRLIYYSQIVNDFQKGDIAEGYSVSREKKESFPLTVTSAQKNPTAFYLCASSRGLAGFEQYFGPGTRLTVT.

This clone appeared a single time. This chain joins TRBV6-5 and TRBJ2-7, with 12 bases that match TRBD2. Per germline, CDR1 MNHEY and CDR2 SVGAGI. J lost 6 bases, V lost 0 bases, and 3 bases had no gene match. CDR3 size: 15 residues. The DNA of the CDR3 is TGTGCCAGCAGTTACTCGACTAGCGGGAGAGGCGAGCAGTACTTC. This encodes CASSYSTSGRGEQYF.

This chain links TRBV28 with TRBJ2-1; TRBD1 agrees at 8 bases. The junction had 20 bases not matched to a gene; V was cut back by 6 bases and J by 7 bases. Germline lookup yields CDR1 MDHEN and CDR2 SYDVKM. This CDR3 has 18 amino acids. The CDR3 bases are TGTGCCAGCAGAATGACCCGTTTAACCTCCGGGACAGGTAATGAGCAGTTCTTC. Translating gives CASRMTRLTSGTGNEQFF.

The chain employs TRBV15 and TRBJ1-2; TRBD1 is a possible D gene (6 bases). Trimming took off 0 bases at V and 0 bases at J, with 17 bases between the two ends. CDR1 and CDR2 (germline): LNHNV, YYDKDF (reference sequence). This CDR3 is built from 18 residues. The CDR3 nucleotides read TGTGCCACCAGCAGAGATCTTGACAGGAGATTAGCTAACTATGGCTACACCTTC. Residues: CATSRDLDRRLANYGYTF.

The rearrangement links TRBV5-4 to TRBJ2-6; 8 bases match TRBD1. Trimming took 4 bases from V and 4 from J; bases not matched to a gene: 7. The CDR3 sequence is 16 residues long. The V gene's germline CDR1 is SGHNT and CDR2 YYREEE (reference sequence). The CDR3 here is CASSPWTGPGANVLTF. DNA for the CDR3: TGTGCCAGCAGCCCCTGGACAGGGCCCGGGGCCAACGTCCTGACTTTC.

CDR3 nucleotide sequence: TGTGCCATCAGTGAGCGTAGCGGAGAGACCCAGTACTTC. It encodes CAISERSGETQYF. The V call is TRBV10-3, the J call TRBJ2-5; weak D call: TRBD2 (6 bases). From germline, CDR1 is ENHRY and CDR2 SYGVKD. CDR3 length: 13 amino acids. Trimming removed 2 bases from V and 4 bases from J, with 8 bases in between.

This chain connects TRBV27 to TRBJ1-3, with D maybe TRBD1 (5 bases). CDR1 is MNHEY, CDR2 SMNVEV, per germline (reference sequence). V shed 1 base and J shed 0 bases, with 13 bases lying between them. This CDR3 spans 17 amino acids. The CDR3 reads CASSLWGQLISGNTIYF. The CDR3 DNA is TGTGCCAGCAGTTTATGGGGCCAGTTAATCTCTGGAAACACCATATATTTT.

This clone was picked up one time. The J gene is TRBJ1-2, the V gene TRBV27; D is possibly TRBD1 (6 bases). The V gene's germline CDR1 is MNHEY and CDR2 SMNVEV (reference sequence). This CDR3 is built from 13 residues. V lost 5 bases, J lost 4 bases, and 11 bases lay in between. CDR3 sequence reads: CASSRTVFYGYTF. CDR3 in DNA: TGTGCCAGCAGTCGGACAGTGTTCTATGGCTACACCTTC.

The chain has TRBV21-1 and TRBJ1-5; TRBD1, the table's D call, lacks a check against the DNA. TRBV21-1 is marked as a pseudogene. The CDR3 covers 13 residues. The CDR3 reads CASSKQGDQPQHF. CDR3 bases: TGTGCCAGCAGCAAACAGGGGGATCAGCCCCAGCATTTT.

The rearrangement links TRBV28 to TRBJ2-3; D is perhaps TRBD2 (6 bases). Per germline, CDR1 MDHEN and CDR2 SYDVKM. V gave up 2 bases and J gave up 4 bases, with 16 bases separating them. This CDR3 region has 16 residues. CDR3 in amino acids: CASSLGGIPSPDTQYF. As DNA, the CDR3 is TGTGCCAGCAGTTTAGGCGGGATTCCTTCCCCAGATACGCAGTATTTT.

V is TRBV10-3 and J is TRBJ2-1; D may be TRBD2 (6 bases). Germline V gene data show CDR1 as ENHRY and CDR2 as SYGVKD. V lost 5 bases and J lost 4, with 15 bases in between. The CDR3 spans 15 residues. The CDR3 DNA reads TGTGCCATCAGTAGTCGGACACGGGGGTACAATGAGCAGTTCTTC. Translation: CAISSRTRGYNEQFF.